The T cell receptor (beta chain) under discussion was sequenced for a study of blood T cell repertoires in COVID-19. About the study: Acute and convalescent COVID-19 specimens originated in the United States, Italy and Spain. The analysed material was cDNA or gDNA that came from T cells, B-cell-depleted T cells, or PBMCs.

The CDR3 is 14 amino acids. V dropped 1 base and J dropped 3 bases, with 9 bases sitting between them. CDR1 and CDR2 (germline): SGHDN, FVKESK. Assay used: immunoSEQ multiplex PCR; TCRdb lists only in-frame clones, some missing. The table records about 140,000 clones, more than 80% of them present only once. The sequenced material came from peripheral blood. This sequence originates from a human donor in a cohort sampled during active COVID-19. This chain connects TRBV14 to TRBJ1-1; D perhaps matches TRBD1 (6 bases). CDR3: CASSQGTGYTEAFF. The CDR3 DNA follows: TGTGCCAGCAGCCAAGGTACAGGGTACACTGAAGCTTTCTTT.